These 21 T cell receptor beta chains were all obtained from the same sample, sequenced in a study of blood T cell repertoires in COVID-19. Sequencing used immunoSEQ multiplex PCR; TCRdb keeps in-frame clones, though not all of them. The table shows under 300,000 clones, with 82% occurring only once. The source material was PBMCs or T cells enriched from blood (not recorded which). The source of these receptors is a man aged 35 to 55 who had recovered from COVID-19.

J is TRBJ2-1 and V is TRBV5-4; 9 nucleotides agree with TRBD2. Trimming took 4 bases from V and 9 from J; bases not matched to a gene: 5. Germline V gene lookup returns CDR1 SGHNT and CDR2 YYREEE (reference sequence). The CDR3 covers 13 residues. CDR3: CASSLGRGGEQFF. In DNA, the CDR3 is TGTGCCAGCAGCCTTGGGCGGGGGGGTGAGCAGTTCTTC.

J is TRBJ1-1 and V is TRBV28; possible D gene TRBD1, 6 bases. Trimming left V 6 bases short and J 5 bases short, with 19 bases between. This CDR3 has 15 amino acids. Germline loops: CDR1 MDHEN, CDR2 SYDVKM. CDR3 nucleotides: TGTGCCAGCAGCCCATTGAGGGGGGGGAGAACTGAAGCTTTCTTT. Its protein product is CASSPLRGGRTEAFF.

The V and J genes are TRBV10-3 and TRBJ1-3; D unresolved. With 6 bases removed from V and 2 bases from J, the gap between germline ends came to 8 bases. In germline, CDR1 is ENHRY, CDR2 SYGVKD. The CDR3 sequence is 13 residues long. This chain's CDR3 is CAISPTTGNTIYF. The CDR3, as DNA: TGTGCCATCAGCCCGACAACTGGAAACACCATATATTTT.

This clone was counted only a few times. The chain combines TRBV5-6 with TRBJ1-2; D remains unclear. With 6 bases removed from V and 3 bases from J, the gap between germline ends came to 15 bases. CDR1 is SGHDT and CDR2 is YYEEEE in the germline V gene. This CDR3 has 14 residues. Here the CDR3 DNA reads TGTGCCAGCAAGATGAGCGGGCGCGACTATGGCTACACCTTC. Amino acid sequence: CASKMSGRDYGYTF.

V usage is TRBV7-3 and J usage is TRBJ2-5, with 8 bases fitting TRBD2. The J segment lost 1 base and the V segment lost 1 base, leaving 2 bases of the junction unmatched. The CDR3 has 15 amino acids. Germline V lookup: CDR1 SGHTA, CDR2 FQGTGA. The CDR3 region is CASSLIRGGQETQYF. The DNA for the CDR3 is TGTGCCAGCAGCTTAATACGGGGGGGCCAAGAGACCCAGTACTTC.

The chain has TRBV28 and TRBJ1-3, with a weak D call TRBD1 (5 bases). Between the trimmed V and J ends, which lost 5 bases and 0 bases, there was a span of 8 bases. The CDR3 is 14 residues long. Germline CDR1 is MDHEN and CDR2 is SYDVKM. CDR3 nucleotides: TGTGCCAGCAGTCGACAGAGCTCTGGAAACACCATATATTTT. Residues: CASSRQSSGNTIYF.

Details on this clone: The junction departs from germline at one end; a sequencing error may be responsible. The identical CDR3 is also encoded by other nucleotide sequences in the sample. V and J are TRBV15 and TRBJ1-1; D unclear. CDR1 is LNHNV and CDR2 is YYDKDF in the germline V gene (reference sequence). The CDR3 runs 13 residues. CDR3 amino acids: CATSRGGRSIAFF. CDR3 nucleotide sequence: TGTGCCACCAGTAGAGGAGGCCGGAGTATAGCTTTCTTT.

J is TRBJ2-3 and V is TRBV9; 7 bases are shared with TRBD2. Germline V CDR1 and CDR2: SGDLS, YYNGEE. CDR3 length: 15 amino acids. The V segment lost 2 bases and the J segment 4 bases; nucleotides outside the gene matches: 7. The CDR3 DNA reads TGTGCCAGCAGCGTGATGGGGGGGACCCCAGATACGCAGTATTTT. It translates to CASSVMGGTPDTQYF.

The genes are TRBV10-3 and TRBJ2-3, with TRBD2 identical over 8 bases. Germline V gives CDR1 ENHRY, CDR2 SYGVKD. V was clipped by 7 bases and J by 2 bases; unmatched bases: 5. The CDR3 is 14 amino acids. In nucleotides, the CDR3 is TGTGCCATCACCACTAGCGGAATCACAGATACGCAGTATTTT. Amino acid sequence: CAITTSGITDTQYF.

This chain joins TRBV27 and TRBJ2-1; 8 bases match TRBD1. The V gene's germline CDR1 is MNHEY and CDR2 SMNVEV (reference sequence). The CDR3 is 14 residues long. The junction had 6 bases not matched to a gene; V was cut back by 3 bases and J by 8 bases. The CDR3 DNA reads TGTGCCAGCAGTTTCGACAGGGGTTGGTATGAGCAGTTCTTC. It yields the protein CASSFDRGWYEQFF.

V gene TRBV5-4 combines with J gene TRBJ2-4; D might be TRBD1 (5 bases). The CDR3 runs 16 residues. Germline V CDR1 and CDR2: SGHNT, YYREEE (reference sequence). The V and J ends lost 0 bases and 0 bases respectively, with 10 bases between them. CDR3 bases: TGTGCCAGCAGCTTGGGGGGCACACTAGCCAAAAACATTCAGTACTTC. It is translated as CASSLGGTLAKNIQYF.

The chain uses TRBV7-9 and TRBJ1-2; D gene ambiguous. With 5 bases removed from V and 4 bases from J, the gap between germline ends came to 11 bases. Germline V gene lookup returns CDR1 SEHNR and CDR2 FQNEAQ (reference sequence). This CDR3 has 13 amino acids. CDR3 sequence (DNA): TGTGCCAGCAGCCTGGGAGTAGGCTATGGCTACACCTTC. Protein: CASSLGVGYGYTF.

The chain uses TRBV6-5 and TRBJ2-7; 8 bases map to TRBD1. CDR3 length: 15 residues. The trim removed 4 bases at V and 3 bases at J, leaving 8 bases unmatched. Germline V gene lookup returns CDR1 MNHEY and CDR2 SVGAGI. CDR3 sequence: CASSFGQGRFYEQYF. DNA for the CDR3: TGTGCCAGCAGTTTCGGACAGGGACGATTCTACGAGCAGTACTTC.

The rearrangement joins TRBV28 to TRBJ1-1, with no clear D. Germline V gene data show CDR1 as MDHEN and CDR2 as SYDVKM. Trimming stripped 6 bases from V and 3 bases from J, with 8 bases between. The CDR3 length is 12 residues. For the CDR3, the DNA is TGTGCCAGCAGCGCGAGAGACACTGAAGCTTTCTTT. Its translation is CASSARDTEAFF.

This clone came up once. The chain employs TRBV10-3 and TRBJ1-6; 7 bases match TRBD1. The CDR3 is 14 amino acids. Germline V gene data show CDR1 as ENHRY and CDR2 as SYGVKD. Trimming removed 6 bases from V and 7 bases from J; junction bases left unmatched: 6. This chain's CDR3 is CAIRAGTVNSPLHF. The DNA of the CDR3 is TGTGCCATCAGAGCCGGGACAGTAAATTCACCCCTCCACTTT.

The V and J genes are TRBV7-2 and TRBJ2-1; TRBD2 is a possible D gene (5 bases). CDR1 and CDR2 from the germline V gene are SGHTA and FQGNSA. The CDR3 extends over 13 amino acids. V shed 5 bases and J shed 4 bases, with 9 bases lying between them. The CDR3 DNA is TGTGCCAGCAGCCGCGGACTGTACAATGAGCAGTTCTTC. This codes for CASSRGLYNEQFF.

CDR3 in DNA: TGTGCCAGCAGCTCGGGGCGGGGAGGGCCCTGGGAGACCCAGTACTTC. Protein: CASSSGRGGPWETQYF. The rearrangement joins TRBV7-2 to TRBJ2-5, with 7 bases lining up with TRBD2. Trimming cost V 4 bases and J 5 bases; bases outside gene matches: 13. The CDR3 has 16 amino acids. Germline V gene lookup returns CDR1 SGHTA and CDR2 FQGNSA.

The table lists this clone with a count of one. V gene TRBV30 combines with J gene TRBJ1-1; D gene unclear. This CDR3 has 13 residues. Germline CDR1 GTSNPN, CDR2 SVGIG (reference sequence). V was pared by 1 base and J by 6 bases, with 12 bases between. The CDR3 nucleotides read TGTGCCTGGAGTGCGGGAGGCTGGGCTGAAGCTTTCTTT. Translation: CAWSAGGWAEAFF.

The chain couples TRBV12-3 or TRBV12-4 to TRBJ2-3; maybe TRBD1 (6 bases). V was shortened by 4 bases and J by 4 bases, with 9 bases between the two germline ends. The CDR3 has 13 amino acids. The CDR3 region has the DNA TGTGCCAGCAGTTCCAGGGGCGCAGATACGCAGTATTTT. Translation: CASSSRGADTQYF.

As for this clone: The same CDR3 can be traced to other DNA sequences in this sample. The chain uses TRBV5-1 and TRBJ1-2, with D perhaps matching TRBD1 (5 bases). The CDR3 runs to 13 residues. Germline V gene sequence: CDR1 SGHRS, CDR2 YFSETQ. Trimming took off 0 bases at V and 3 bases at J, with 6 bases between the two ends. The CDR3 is CASSLEGDYGYTF. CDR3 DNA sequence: TGCGCCAGCAGCTTGGAAGGGGACTATGGCTACACCTTC.

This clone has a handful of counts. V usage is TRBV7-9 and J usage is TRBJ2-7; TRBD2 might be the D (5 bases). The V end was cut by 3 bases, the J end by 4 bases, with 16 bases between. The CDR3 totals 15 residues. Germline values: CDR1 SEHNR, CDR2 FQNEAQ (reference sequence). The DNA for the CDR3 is TGTGCCAGCAGCTTCGCGGACCGGAGGCTTTACGAGCAGTACTTC. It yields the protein CASSFADRRLYEQYF.